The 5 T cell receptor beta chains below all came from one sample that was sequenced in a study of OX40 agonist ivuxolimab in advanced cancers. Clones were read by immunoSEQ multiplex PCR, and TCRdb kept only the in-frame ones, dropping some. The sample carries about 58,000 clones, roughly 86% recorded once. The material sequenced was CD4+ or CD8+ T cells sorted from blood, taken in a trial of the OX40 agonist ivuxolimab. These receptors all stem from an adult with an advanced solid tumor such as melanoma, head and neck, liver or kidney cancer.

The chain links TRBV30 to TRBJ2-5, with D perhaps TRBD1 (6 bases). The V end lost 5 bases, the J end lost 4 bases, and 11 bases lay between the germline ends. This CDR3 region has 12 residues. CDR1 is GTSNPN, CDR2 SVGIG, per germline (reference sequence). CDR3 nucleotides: TGTGCCTGGTTAATAGGGGGAGAGACCCAGTACTTC. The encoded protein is CAWLIGGETQYF.

Written as DNA, the CDR3 is TGCGCCAGCAGCTTGCAATACGAGACCCAGTACTTC. It yields the protein CASSLQYETQYF. The chain has TRBV5-1 and TRBJ2-5, with D unclear. Germline V gives CDR1 SGHRS, CDR2 YFSETQ. This CDR3 contains 12 residues. V lost 1 base and J 5 bases, leaving 6 bases between the germline ends. The full variable domain, rest sourced from reference TRBV5-1 and TRBJ2-5, is KAGVTQTPRYLIKTRGQQVTLSCSPISGHRSVSWYQQTPGQGLQFLFEYFSETQRNKGNFPGRFSGRQFSNSRSEMNVSTLELGDSALYLCASSLQYETQYFGPGTRLLVL.

CDR3 DNA sequence: TGTGCCAGCTCCCTGACCCCGGGGCTCACTGAAGCTTTCTTT. It yields the protein CASSLTPGLTEAFF. The chain has TRBV18 and TRBJ1-1; a possible D gene is TRBD1 (5 bases). The CDR3 has 14 amino acids. Between the trimmed V and J ends, which lost 6 bases and 4 bases, there was a span of 15 bases. Germline V lookup: CDR1 KGHSH, CDR2 LQKENI.

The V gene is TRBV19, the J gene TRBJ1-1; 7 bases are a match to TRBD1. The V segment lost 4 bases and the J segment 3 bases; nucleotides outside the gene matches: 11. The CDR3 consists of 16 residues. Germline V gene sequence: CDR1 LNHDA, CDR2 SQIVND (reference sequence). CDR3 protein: CASSTTGRGQDTEAFF. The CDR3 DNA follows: TGTGCCAGTAGTACGACAGGGAGGGGTCAGGACACTGAAGCTTTCTTT.

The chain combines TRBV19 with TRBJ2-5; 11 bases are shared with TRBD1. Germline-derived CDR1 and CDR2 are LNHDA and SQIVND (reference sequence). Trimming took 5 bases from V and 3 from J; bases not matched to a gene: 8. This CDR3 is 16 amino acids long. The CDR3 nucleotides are TGTGCCAGTAGTCCCACCCGGACAGGGGGCAAAGAGACCCAGTACTTC. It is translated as CASSPTRTGGKETQYF. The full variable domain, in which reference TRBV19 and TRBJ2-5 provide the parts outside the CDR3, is DGGITQSPKYLFRKEGQNVTLSCEQNLNHDAMYWYRQDPGQGLRLIYYSQIVNDFQKGDIAEGYSVSREKKESFPLTVTSAQKNPTAFYLCASSPTRTGGKETQYFGPGTRLLVL.